This T cell receptor (beta chain) was recovered during a study of blood T cell repertoires in COVID-19. In the original processing: By means of reference gene primer amplification, nucleated cell counts were estimated. Measured with immunoSEQ multiplex PCR; TCRdb has only the in-frame clones, and not every one. V, J and clone size reflect that table, while D and trimming were determined from the DNA. Of about 150,000 clones listed, about 79% are singletons. V gave up 7 bases and J gave up 5 bases, with 12 bases separating them. There are 12 residues in the CDR3. Germline lookup yields CDR1 MNHEY and CDR2 SVGAGI.

The chain joins TRBV6-5 to TRBJ2-7, with unresolved D. The sample consisted of peripheral blood. This TCR came from a woman between 45 and 60 years old in a cohort sampled during active or convalescent COVID-19. DNA for the CDR3: TGTGCCAGCACCCTCACCTCAGACGAGCAGTACTTC. Translation gives CASTLTSDEQYF.